A single sample gave rise to the 9 T cell receptor beta chains below, sequenced in a study of blood T cell repertoires in COVID-19 (dated by TCRdb to about 2020). Library construction relied on the immunoSEQ multiplex PCR assay. The source is immuneACCESS, and TCRdb retained only in-frame sequences with V and J called. Part of the clones is not carried over; for the studies checked, unresolved V genes explain less than half of this, and the remainder is unexplained. The sample includes some 250,000 clones, with 84% observed a single time. Under 5% of the sample rests with the top ten. Specimen: peripheral blood. All receptors come from a man between 60 and 75 years old with acute or convalescent COVID-19.

The chain carries TRBV4-3 and TRBJ2-1, with 10 bases identical to TRBD2. Trimming took 4 bases from V and 1 from J; bases not matched to a gene: 1. The CDR3 consists of 15 residues. CDR1 is LGHNA and CDR2 is YSLEER in the germline V gene. Written as DNA, the CDR3 is TGCGCCAGCAGCCTGGGACTAGCGTCCTACAATGAGCAGTTCTTC. The encoded protein is CASSLGLASYNEQFF.

This rearrangement joins TRBV21-1 to TRBJ2-1; TRBD2 reflects the table's D call only, with no check against the DNA. TRBV21-1 has pseudogene status. The CDR3 has 15 amino acids. The CDR3 region is CASGLIAGEVNEQFF. CDR3 nucleotides: TGTGCCAGCGGGCTGATAGCGGGAGAGGTCAATGAGCAGTTCTTC.

The genes are TRBV24-1 and TRBJ2-7; D might be TRBD1 (6 bases). The germline V gene has CDR1 KGHDR and CDR2 SFDVKD. CDR3 length: 13 amino acids. V lost 3 bases and J 5 bases, leaving 10 bases between the germline ends. The CDR3 here is CATSDGGKDEQYF. CDR3 coding DNA: TGTGCCACCAGTGATGGGGGCAAGGACGAGCAGTACTTC.

This chain connects TRBV18 to TRBJ2-7, with TRBD1 matching 9 bases. Germline CDR1 KGHSH, CDR2 LQKENI. The CDR3 totals 16 residues. The V and J ends lost 3 bases and 1 base, in that order; junction bases with no gene match: 7. In DNA form, the CDR3 reads TGTGCCAGCTCACCGCAGGGGACAGGGACATCCTACGAGCAGTACTTC. Residues: CASSPQGTGTSYEQYF. The full variable domain, its missing parts supplied by reference TRBV18 and TRBJ2-7, is NAGVMQNPRHLVRRRGQEARLRCSPMKGHSHVYWYRQLPEEGLKFMVYLQKENIIDESGMPKERFSAEFPKEGPSILRIQQVVRGDSAAYFCASSPQGTGTSYEQYFGPGTRLTVT.

This clone has only a few counts. The chain combines TRBV4-1 with TRBJ1-4; D is possibly TRBD1 (5 bases). The V gene lost 4 bases and the J gene lost 0 bases, with 24 bases spanning the gap. CDR3 size: 20 residues. Germline loops: CDR1 MGHRA, CDR2 YSYEKL. For the CDR3, the DNA is TGCGCCAGCAGCCGAGAGCGGGACGGGGAGGTGAAACCAACTAATGAAAAACTGTTTTTT. Residues: CASSRERDGEVKPTNEKLFF.

The V call is TRBV11-2, the J call TRBJ2-1; TRBD2 aligns across 10 bases. Germline V gene sequence: CDR1 SGHAT, CDR2 FQNNGV. V was pared by 5 bases and J by 0 bases, with 7 bases of the junction left unmatched. The CDR3 contains 17 residues. CDR3 amino acids: CASSQLAGLSSYNEQFF. CDR3 DNA sequence: TGTGCCAGCAGCCAACTAGCGGGGCTTAGCTCCTACAATGAGCAGTTCTTC. The full variable domain, completed using reference TRBV11-2 and TRBJ2-1, is EAGVAQSPRYKIIEKRQSVAFWCNPISGHATLYWYQQILGQGPKLLIQFQNNGVVDDSQLPKDRFSAERLKGVDSTLKIQPAKLEDSAVYLCASSQLAGLSSYNEQFFGPGTRLTVL.

The rearrangement joins TRBV28 to TRBJ2-1; 11 nucleotides match TRBD2. V gave up 9 bases and J gave up 9 bases; unmatched junction bases: 7. The CDR3 contains 13 residues. Germline V gene lookup returns CDR1 MDHEN and CDR2 SYDVKM. The CDR3 spells CASIAGGPGEQFF. The CDR3 coding sequence is TGTGCCAGTATAGCGGGAGGGCCGGGTGAGCAGTTCTTC.

The V and J genes are TRBV9 and TRBJ2-7; TRBD2 aligns across 14 bases. Germline V gene lookup returns CDR1 SGDLS and CDR2 YYNGEE. This CDR3 spans 14 amino acids. The V and J ends lost 3 bases and 6 bases, in that order; junction bases with no gene match: 2. The CDR3 DNA reads TGTGCCAGCAGCGCGGGGACTAGCGGGAGCGAGCAGTACTTC. This translates into CASSAGTSGSEQYF. Filled out from reference TRBV9 and TRBJ2-7, the complete variable domain reads DSGVTQTPKHLITATGQRVTLRCSPRSGDLSVYWYQQSLDQGLQFLIQYYNGEERAKGNILERFSAQQFPDLHSELNLSSLELGDSALYFCASSAGTSGSEQYFGPGTRLTVT.

The rearrangement joins TRBV2 to TRBJ2-7, with 9 positions matching TRBD1. Looked up from germline, CDR1 is SNHLY and CDR2 is FYNNEI. V was pared by 1 base and J by 3 bases, with 7 bases of the junction left unmatched. The CDR3 sequence is 16 residues long. In DNA form, the CDR3 reads TGTGCCAGCAGTGAAGTCCAGGGACAGGGAATCTACGAGCAGTACTTC. Encoded protein: CASSEVQGQGIYEQYF. Combining the CDR3 with reference TRBV2 and TRBJ2-7 gives the whole variable domain EPEVTQTPSHQVTQMGQEVILRCVPISNHLYFYWYRQILGQKVEFLVSFYNNEISEKSEIFDDQFSVERPDGSNFTLKIRSTKLEDSAMYFCASSEVQGQGIYEQYFGPGTRLTVT.